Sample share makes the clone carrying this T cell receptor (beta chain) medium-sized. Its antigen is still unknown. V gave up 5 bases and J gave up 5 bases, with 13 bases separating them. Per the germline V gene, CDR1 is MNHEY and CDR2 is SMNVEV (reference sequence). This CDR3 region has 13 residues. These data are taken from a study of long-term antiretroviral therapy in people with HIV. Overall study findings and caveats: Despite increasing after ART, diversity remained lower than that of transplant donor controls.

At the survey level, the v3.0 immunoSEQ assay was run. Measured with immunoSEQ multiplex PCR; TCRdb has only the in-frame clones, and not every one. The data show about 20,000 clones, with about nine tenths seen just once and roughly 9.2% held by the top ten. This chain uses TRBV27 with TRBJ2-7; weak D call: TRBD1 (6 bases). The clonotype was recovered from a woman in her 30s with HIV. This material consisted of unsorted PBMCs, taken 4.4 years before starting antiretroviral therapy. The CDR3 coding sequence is TGTGCCAGCAGTCCCACAGGGATCCACGAGCAGTACTTC. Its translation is CASSPTGIHEQYF.